The text below deals with one TCR beta chain. No cognate antigen has been identified for it. Within one base of it there is no much larger clone, and no base qualities were kept. The immunoSEQ Assay, a bias-controlled multiplex PCR, was used to amplify TCRbeta CDR3 regions from genomic DNA. As for the original processing: The number of nucleated cells in each sample was estimated by amplification of reference gene primers within the assay. To quantify the absolute abundance of each unique TCRbeta CDR3 rearrangement, sequence reads were collapsed and filtered. For each sample, productive Simpson clonality was calculated as the square root of Simpson's diversity index across productive rearrangements. The clones in this table, taken by TCRdb from immuneACCESS, are in-frame only. Not every clone is retained; where verified, under half of the shortfall comes from an unresolved V gene, and the cause of the rest is unknown. The DNA gave D and trimming, while V, J and clone size come from that table. The sample records hundreds of thousands of clones, around 90% of which are singletons. Roughly a tenth of the sample goes to the ten largest clones.

One collaborating source in Seattle enrolled patients during active infection and followed them longitudinally through the course of disease. The collaborating institutions used their own protocols to collect whole blood in K2EDTA tubes. For TCRbeta analysis, collaborators shipped samples in one of three forms: frozen whole blood, isolated PBMCs, or DNA extracted from either of those sample types. CDR1 and CDR2 (SNHLY, FYNNEI) derive from the germline V gene. There are 17 amino acids in the CDR3, from cysteine to phenylalanine inclusive. CDR3 DNA is the only sequence kept; it has 51 bases, read in frame from the first base. V has 3 bases trimmed and J has 8 bases trimmed; junction bases matching no gene number 16. The data belong to a study of blood T cell repertoires in COVID-19 (dated by TCRdb to 2018 to 2021). Regarding the research as a whole: Samples covering the acute and convalescent phases of COVID-19 were provided by collaborators in the United States, Italy and Spain. The prospective study material was composed of cDNA or gDNA derived from T cells, B-cell-depleted T cells, or PBMCs. The dataset comprised deeply sampled blood TCRbeta repertoires from subjects exposed to, actively infected with, or recovered from COVID-19. A freely available public database, intended as a resource for researchers studying the immune response to SARS-CoV-2, is where the repertoires were released. The samples were drawn from two sources: the first 160 participants of the ongoing ImmuneRACE study, and 1,254 subjects contributed by 6 global collaborators. A de-identified subject ID, COVID-19 status, age in years and sex were almost always included in the sample metadata. HLA class I and class II types, where available, came from metadata supplied by the sample provider rather than from assay-based typing. What the research found in general, with its limitations: Clinical and demographic metadata were provided uncurated, with the amount varying by source and participant.

The chain links TRBV2 with TRBJ1-2, with 9 central nucleotides matching TRBD1. Sequences were obtained from peripheral blood. This sequence originates from a woman between 65 and 79 years old with COVID-19, enrolled during active disease. The CDR3 region has the sequence CASSESLRQGGSKGYTF. The DNA sequence is given as TGTGCCAGCAGTGAGAGCCTTAGACAGGGGGGGAGTAAAGGCTACACCTTC.